The source of this T cell receptor beta chain is a study of response to subunit inactivated influenza vaccine (dated by TCRdb to the late 2010s). In terms of the full investigation: Deep quantitative T cell receptor repertoire profiling was used in the study to track responses to a trivalent subunit inactivated influenza vaccine.

The library was prepared using RT-PCR. TCRdb records Illumina HiSeq 2500 as the sequencer. TCRdb passed the public sequencing reads through fastp at Q25 and MiXCR, retaining productive beta sequences. Rows with one shared CDR3 protein collapse into an entry with the most common genes and DNA. This sample is represented by around 520,000 distinct CDR3 sequences; approximately 10% of them were singletons. The top ten clonotypes cover roughly a tenth of the sample. General conclusions and limits of the study: It was suggested by the authors that each seasonal influenza vaccination may recruit only a limited number of new T cells.

There are many counts of this clonotype. This receptor's antigen is unknown. No much larger clone exists at a distance of one base, and base qualities are not known. There are 16 amino acids in the CDR3, from cysteine to phenylalanine inclusive. Kept here is only the CDR3 DNA, which spans 48 bases and is read in frame from base 1. Per the germline V gene, SGHRS is the CDR1 and YFSETQ is the CDR2. The junction shows trimming of 5 bases on V and 2 bases on J, and the gene matches do not reach 7 bases of it. The sample here was PBMCs from blood, taken on the day of vaccination. Recombination connected TRBV5-1 to TRBJ2-2, with 9 bases aligning to TRBD2. The clonotype comes from a man aged 45-60 years who received an inactivated influenza vaccine. Donor details come from another sample of the same person, matched by shared clones. The DNA is as follows: TGCGCCAGCAGATCCCCTAGCGGGGAAAACACCGGGGAGCTGTTTTTT. This codes for CASRSPSGENTGELFF.